This TCR beta chain was recovered during a study of identical twins. Study-wide points: Insertion counts were lower in abundant cord blood beta clonotypes, a trend that memory repertoires did not show. Invariant MAIT and iNKT cells may have partly biased zero-insertion analyses.

This clonotype came up a few times. The antigen remains unidentified. The germline V gene has CDR1 LGHNT and CDR2 FRNRAP. The CDR3 length is 12 residues. Unique molecular identifiers were present on the cDNA, which also gained a universal primer site by template switching. TCRdb passed the 5' RACE reads through MiXCR, listing each CDR3 protein once. The data show 450,000 to 650,000 distinct CDR3 sequences, more than 9% seen once. These data were also reused for a study on yellow fever vaccine responses in identical twins.

Sequenced material: PBMCs. This sequence joins TRBV12-5 and TRBJ2-3; TRBD2 aligns across 10 bases. The TCR sequence derives from a woman under 30 in good health. CDR3 nucleotide sequence: TGTGCCTTAGCGGGGGGAATGGATACGCAGTATTTT. Translated, it gives CALAGGMDTQYF.